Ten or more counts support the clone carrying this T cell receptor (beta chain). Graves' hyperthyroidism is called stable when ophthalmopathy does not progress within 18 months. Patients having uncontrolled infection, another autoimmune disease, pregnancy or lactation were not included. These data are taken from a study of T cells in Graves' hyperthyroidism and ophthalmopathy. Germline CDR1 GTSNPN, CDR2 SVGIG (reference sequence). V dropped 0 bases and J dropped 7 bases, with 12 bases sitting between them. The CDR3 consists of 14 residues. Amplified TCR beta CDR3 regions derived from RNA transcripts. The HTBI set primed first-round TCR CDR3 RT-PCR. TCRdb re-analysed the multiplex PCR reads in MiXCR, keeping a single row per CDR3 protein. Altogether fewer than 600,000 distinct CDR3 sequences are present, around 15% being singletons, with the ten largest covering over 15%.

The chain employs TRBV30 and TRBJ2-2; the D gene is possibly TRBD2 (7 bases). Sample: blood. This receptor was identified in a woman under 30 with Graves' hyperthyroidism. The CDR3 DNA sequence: TGTGCCTGGAGTGTACGGGGGGCAGTCGGGGAGCTGTTTTTT. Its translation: CAWSVRGAVGELFF.